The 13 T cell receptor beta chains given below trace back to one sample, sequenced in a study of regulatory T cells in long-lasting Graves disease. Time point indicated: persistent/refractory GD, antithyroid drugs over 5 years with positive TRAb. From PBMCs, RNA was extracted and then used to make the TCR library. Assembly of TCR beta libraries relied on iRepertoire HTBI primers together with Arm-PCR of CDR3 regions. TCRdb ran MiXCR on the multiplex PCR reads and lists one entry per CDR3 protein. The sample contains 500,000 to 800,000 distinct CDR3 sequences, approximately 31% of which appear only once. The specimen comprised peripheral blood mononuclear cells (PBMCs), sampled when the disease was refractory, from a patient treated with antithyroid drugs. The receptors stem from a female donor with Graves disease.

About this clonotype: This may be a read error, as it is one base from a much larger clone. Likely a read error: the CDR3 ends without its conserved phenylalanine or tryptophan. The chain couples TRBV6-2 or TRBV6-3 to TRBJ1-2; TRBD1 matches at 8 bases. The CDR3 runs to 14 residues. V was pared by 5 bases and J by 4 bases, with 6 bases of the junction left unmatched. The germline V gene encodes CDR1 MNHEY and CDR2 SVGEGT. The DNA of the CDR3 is TGTGCCAGCAGTGCCGGACAGGGCGGCTATGGCTACACCTCC. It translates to CASSAGQGGYGYTS.

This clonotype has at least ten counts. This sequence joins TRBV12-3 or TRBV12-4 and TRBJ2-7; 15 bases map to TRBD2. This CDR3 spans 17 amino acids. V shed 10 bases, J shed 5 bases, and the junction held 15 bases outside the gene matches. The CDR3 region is CAIAGQRTSGRAHEQYF. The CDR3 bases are TGTGCCATCGCGGGACAGAGGACTAGCGGGAGGGCCCACGAGCAGTACTTC.

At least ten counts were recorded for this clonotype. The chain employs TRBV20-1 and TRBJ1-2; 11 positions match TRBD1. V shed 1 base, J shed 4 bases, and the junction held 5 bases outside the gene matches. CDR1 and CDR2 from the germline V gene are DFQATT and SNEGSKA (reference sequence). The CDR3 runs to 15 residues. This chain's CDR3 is CSARGGQGASYGYTF. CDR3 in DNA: TGCAGTGCTAGAGGAGGACAGGGGGCATCCTATGGCTACACCTTC.

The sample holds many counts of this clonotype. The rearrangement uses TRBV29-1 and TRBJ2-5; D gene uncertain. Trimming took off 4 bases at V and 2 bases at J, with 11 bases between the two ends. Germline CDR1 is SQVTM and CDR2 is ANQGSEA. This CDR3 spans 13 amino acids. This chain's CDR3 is CSVGGGAQETQYF. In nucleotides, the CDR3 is TGCAGCGTTGGTGGCGGAGCACAAGAGACCCAGTACTTC.

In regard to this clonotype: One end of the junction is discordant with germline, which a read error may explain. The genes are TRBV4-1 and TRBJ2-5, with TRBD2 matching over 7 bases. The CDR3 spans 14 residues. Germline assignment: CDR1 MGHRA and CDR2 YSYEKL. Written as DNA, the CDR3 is TGCGCCAGCAGCCAAGATCGACTAGCAGAGGCCCAGTACTTC. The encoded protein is CASSQDRLAEAQYF.

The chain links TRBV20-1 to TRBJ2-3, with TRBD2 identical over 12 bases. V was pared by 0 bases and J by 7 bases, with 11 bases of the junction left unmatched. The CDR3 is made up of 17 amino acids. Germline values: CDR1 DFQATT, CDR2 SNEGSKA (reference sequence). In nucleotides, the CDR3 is TGCAGTGCTAGAGATCACTTACTAGCGGGAGGATCATATACGCAGTATTTT. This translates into CSARDHLLAGGSYTQYF.

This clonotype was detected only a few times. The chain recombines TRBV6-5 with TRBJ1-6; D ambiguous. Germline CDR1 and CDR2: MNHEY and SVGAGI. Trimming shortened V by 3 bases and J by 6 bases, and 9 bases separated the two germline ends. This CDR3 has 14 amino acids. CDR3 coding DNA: TGTGCCAGCAGTTATAACAGTTTTAATTCACCCCTCCACTTT. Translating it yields CASSYNSFNSPLHF.

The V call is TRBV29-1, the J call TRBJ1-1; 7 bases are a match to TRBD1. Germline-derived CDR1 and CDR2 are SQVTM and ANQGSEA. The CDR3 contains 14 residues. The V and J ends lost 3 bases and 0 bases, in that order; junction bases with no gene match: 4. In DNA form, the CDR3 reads TGCAGCGTTGACTGGACAGGAGTGAACACTGAAGCTTTCTTT. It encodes CSVDWTGVNTEAFF.

The CDR3, as DNA: TGTGCCACCAGCATCAGAAACACTGAAGCTTTCTTT. Translated, it gives CATSIRNTEAFF. V is TRBV15 and J is TRBJ1-1; D unresolved. V dropped 4 bases and J dropped 2 bases, with 5 bases sitting between them. The CDR3 length is 12 residues. Germline loops: CDR1 LNHNV, CDR2 YYDKDF (reference sequence).

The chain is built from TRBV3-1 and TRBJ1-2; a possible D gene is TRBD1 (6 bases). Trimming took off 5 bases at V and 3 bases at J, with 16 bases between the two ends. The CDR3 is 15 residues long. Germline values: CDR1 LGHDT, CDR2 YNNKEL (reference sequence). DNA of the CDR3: TGTGCCAGCAGCATCCGCGGCAGGGGTGACTATGGCTACACCTTC. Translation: CASSIRGRGDYGYTF.

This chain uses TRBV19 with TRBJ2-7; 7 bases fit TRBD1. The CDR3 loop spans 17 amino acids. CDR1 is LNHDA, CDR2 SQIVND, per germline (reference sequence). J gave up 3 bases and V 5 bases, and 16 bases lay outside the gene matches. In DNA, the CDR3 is TGTGCCAGTAGTGCAAACGCCGTTGGGACAGTAATCTACGAGCAGTACTTC. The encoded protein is CASSANAVGTVIYEQYF. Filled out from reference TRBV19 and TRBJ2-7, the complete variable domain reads DGGITQSPKYLFRKEGQNVTLSCEQNLNHDAMYWYRQDPGQGLRLIYYSQIVNDFQKGDIAEGYSVSREKKESFPLTVTSAQKNPTAFYLCASSANAVGTVIYEQYFGPGTRLTVT.

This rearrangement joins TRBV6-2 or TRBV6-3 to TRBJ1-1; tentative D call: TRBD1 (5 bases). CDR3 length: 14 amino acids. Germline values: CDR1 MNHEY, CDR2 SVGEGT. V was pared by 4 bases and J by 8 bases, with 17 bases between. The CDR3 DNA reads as TGTGCCAGCAGTTTTCTCCAAGGACACTCCGAAGCTTTCTTT. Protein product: CASSFLQGHSEAFF.

The CDR3 DNA is TGTGCCAGCAGTGTCCTAGCGGGAGGGACCGGGGAGCTGTTTTTT. Encoded protein: CASSVLAGGTGELFF. This chain links TRBV27 with TRBJ2-2, with 12 bases lining up with TRBD2. Losses at the gene ends were 5 bases for V and 5 bases for J; bases not matched to a gene: 3. The CDR3 consists of 15 residues. In germline, CDR1 is MNHEY, CDR2 SMNVEV (reference sequence).